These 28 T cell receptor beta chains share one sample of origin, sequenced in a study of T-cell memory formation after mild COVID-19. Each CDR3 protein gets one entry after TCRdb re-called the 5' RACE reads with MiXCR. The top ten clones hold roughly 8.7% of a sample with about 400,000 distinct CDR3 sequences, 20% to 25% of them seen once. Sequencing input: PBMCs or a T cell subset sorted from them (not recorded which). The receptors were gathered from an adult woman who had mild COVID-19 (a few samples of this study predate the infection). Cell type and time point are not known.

The CDR3: CASSSMGLAGAGLHNEQFF. The DNA for the CDR3 is TGTGCCAGCAGTTCTATGGGACTAGCGGGAGCGGGGCTACACAATGAGCAGTTCTTC. V and J are TRBV12-3 or TRBV12-4 and TRBJ2-1; 14 positions match TRBD2. V dropped 4 bases and J dropped 5; count of bases not matched to a gene: 13. This CDR3 contains 19 residues.

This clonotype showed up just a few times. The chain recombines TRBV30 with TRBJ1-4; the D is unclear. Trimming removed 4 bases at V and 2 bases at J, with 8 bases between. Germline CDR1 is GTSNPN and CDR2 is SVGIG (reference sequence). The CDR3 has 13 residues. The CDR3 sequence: CAWNFRTNEKLFF. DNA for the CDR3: TGTGCCTGGAATTTTCGGACTAATGAAAAACTGTTTTTT.

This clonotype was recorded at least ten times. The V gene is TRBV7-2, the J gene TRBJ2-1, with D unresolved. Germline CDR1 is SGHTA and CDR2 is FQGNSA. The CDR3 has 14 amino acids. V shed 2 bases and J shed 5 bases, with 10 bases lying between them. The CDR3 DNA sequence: TGTGCCAGCAGCTTATTGCGGACCCACAATGAGCAGTTCTTC. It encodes CASSLLRTHNEQFF.

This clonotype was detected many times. In DNA form, the CDR3 reads TGTGCCAGCAGCCCCGTGGGGTACGAGCAGTACTTC. It specifies CASSPVGYEQYF. This chain joins TRBV6-1 and TRBJ2-7; no definite D call. CDR1 and CDR2 (germline): MNHNS, SASEGT. The CDR3 covers 12 residues. V shed 6 bases and J shed 4 bases, with 10 bases lying between them.

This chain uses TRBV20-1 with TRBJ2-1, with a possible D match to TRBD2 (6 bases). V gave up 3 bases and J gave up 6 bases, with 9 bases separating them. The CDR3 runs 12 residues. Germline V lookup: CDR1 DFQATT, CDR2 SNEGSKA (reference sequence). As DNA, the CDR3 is TGCAGTGCTAGTAGGGAGGTCAATGAGCAGTTCTTC. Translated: CSASREVNEQFF.

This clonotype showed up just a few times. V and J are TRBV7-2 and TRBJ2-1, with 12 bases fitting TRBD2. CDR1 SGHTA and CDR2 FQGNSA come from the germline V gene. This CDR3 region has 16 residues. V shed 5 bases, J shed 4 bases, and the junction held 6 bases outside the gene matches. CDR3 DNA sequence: TGTGCCAGCAGCCGACTAGCGGGAGTCTCTTACAATGAGCAGTTCTTC. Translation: CASSRLAGVSYNEQFF.

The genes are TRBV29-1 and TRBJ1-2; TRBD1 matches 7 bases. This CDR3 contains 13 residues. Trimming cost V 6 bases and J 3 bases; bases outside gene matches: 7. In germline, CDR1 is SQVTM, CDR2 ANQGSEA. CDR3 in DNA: TGCAGCGTCCCCCTAGGACAGGACTATGGCTACACCTTC. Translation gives CSVPLGQDYGYTF.

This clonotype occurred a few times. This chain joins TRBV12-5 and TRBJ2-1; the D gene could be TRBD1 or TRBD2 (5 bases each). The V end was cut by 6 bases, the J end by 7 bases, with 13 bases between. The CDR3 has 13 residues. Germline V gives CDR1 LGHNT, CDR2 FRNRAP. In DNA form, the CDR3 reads TGTGCTAGTGGCCTGGACACGGGGAATGAGCAGTTCTTC. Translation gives CASGLDTGNEQFF.

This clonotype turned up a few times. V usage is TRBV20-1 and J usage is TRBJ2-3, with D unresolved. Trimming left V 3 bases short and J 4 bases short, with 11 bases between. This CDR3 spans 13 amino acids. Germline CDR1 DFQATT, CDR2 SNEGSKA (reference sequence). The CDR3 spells CSARIPTPDTQYF. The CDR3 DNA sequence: TGCAGTGCTAGGATACCGACCCCAGATACGCAGTATTTT.

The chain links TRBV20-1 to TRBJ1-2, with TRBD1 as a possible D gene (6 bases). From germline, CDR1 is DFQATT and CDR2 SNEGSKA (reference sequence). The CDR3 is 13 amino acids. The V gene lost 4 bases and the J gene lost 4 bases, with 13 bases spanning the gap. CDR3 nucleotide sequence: TGCAGTGCTACAGACAGGCTTGCCTATGGCTACACCTTC. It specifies CSATDRLAYGYTF.

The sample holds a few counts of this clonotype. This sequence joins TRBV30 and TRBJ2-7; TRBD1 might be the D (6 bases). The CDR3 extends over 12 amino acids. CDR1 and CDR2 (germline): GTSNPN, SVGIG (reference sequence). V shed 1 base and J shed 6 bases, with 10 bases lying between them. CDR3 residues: CAWSGDITEQYF. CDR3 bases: TGTGCCTGGAGTGGGGACATTACCGAGCAGTACTTC.

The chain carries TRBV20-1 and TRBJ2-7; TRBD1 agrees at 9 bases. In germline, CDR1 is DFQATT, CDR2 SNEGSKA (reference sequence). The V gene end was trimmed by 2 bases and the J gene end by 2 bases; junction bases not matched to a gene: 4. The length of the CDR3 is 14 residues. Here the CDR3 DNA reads TGCAGTGCTAGACCCGGGACAGGGACCTACGAGCAGTACTTC. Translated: CSARPGTGTYEQYF.

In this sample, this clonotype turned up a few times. The CDR3 loop is CSAREGGSGEAFF. CDR3 DNA sequence: TGCAGTGCTAGAGAGGGGGGGTCTGGTGAAGCTTTCTTT. The chain couples TRBV20-1 to TRBJ1-1, with a tentative D call TRBD1 (5 bases). Trimming stripped 0 bases from V and 7 bases from J, with 12 bases between. CDR3 size: 13 residues. Germline CDR1 and CDR2: DFQATT and SNEGSKA (reference sequence).

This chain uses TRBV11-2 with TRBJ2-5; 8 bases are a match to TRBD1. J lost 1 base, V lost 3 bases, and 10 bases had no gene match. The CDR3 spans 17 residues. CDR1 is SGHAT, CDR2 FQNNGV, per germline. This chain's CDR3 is CASSFIGQGAFQETQYF. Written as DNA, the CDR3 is TGTGCCAGCAGCTTCATCGGACAGGGAGCATTCCAAGAGACCCAGTACTTC.

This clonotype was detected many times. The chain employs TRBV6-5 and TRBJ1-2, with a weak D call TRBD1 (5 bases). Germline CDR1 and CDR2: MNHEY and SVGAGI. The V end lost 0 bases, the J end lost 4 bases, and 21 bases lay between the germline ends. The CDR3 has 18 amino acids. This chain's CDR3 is CASSYSRSQAGSIYGYTF. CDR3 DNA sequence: TGTGCCAGCAGTTACTCGCGCTCCCAGGCAGGGTCGATCTATGGCTACACCTTC.

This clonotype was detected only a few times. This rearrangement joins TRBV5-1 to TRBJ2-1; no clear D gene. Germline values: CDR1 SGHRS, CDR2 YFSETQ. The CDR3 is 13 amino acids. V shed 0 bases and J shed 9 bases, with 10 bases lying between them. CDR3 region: CASSLGGQVEQFF. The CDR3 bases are TGCGCCAGCAGCTTGGGGGGTCAGGTTGAGCAGTTCTTC.

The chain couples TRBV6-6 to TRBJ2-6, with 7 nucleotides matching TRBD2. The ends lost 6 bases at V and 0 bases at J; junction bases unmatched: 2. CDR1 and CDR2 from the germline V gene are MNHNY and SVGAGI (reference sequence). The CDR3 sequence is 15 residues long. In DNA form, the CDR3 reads TGTGCCAGCAGCCAGCGGGACTCTGGGGCCAACGTCCTGACTTTC. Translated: CASSQRDSGANVLTF.

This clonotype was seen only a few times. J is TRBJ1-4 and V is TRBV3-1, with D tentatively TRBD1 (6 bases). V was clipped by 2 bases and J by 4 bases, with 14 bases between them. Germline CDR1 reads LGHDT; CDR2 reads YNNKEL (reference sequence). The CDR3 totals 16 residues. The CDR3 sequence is CASSQREGGVNEKLFF. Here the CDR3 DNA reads TGTGCCAGCAGCCAAAGAGAGGGGGGAGTTAATGAAAAACTGTTTTTT.

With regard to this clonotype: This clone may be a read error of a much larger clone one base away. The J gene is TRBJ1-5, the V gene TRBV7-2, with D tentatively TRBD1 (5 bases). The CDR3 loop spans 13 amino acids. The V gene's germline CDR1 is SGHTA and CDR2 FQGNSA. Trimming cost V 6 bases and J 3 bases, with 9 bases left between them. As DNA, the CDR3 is TGTGCCAGCAGGAGACAGTTCAATCAGCCCCAGCATTTT. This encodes CASRRQFNQPQHF.

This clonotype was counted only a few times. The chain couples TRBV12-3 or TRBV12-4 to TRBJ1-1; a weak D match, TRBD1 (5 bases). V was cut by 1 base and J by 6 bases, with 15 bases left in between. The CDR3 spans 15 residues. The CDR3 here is CASSLGLGASAEAFF. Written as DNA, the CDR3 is TGTGCCAGCAGTTTAGGGCTCGGGGCGAGCGCTGAAGCTTTCTTT.

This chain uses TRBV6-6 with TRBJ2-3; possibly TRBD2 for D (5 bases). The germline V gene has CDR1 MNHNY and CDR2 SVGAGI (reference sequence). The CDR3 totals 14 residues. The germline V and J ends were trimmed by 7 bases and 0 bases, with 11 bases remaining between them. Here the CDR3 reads CASTRDSSTDTQYF. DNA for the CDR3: TGTGCCAGCACCCGGGATTCTAGCACAGATACGCAGTATTTT.

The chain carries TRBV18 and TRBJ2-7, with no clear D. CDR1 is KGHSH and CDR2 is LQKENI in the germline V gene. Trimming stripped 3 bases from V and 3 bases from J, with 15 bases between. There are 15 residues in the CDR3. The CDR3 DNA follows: TGTGCCAGCTCACCTAAGGTGGACGGTCGCTACGAGCAGTACTTC. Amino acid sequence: CASSPKVDGRYEQYF.

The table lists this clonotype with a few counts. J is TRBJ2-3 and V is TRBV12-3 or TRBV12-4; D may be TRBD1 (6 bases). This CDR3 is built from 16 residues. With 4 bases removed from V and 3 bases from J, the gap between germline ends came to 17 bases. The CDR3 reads CASSSGQSLGTDTQYF. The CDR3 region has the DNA TGTGCCAGCAGTTCTGGACAGTCCTTGGGGACAGATACGCAGTATTTT.

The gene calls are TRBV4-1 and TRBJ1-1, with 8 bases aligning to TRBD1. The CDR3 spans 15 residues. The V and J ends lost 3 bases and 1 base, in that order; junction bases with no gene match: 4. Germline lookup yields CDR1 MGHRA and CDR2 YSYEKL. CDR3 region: CASSHHGTGNTEAFF. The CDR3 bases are TGCGCCAGCAGCCACCACGGGACAGGGAACACTGAAGCTTTCTTT.

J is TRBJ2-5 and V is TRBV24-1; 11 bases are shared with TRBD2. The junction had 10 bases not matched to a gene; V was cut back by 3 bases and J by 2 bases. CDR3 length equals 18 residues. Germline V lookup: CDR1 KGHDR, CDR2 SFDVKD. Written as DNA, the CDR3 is TGTGCCACCAGTGATAGTCGGCTAGCGGGAGGAGGTCAAGAGACCCAGTACTTC. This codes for CATSDSRLAGGGQETQYF.

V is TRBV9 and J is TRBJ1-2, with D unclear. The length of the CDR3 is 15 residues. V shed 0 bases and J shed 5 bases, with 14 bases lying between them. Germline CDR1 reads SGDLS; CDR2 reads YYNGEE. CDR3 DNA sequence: TGTGCCAGCAGCGTAGCTAGGGCAAGCATATATGGCTACACCTTC. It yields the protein CASSVARASIYGYTF.

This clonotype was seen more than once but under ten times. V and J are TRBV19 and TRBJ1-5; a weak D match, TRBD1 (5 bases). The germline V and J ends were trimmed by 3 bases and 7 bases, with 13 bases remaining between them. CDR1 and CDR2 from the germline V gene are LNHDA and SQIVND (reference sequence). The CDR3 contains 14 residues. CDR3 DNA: TGTGCCAGTAGTATGGACACCGGGTTCCAGCCCCAGCATTTT. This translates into CASSMDTGFQPQHF.

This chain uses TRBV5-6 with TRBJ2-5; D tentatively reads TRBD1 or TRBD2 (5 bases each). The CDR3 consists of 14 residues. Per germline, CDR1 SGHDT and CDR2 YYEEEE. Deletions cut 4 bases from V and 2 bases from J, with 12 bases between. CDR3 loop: CASSLGTRQETQYF. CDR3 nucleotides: TGTGCCAGCAGCCTAGGGACCCGGCAAGAGACCCAGTACTTC.